This T cell receptor (beta chain) was captured by sequencing in a study of shared clonotypes between healthy human individuals. Overall study context: Per donor, CD8 memory used one plate, CD8 naive used two, CD4 memory used three and CD4 naive used three.

Sequencing was performed with immunoSEQ multiplex PCR; in TCRdb, only in-frame clones are kept and a portion is missing. The data hold roughly 1,800,000 clones, with about 94% observed a single time. CDR3 length: 14 amino acids. Germline values: CDR1 KGHSH, CDR2 LQKENI. V was clipped by 2 bases and J by 3 bases, with 11 bases between them. CD45RO-negative cells were positively selected for CCR7, leaving out terminally differentiated effector memory CD45RA+ cells. This chain connects TRBV18 to TRBJ2-7; D unclear. This clonotype was obtained from a man aged 18 to 35 in good health. Sequences were obtained from naive CD8+ T cells sorted from blood. The CDR3: CASSPSGSVYEQYF. CDR3 nucleotides: TGTGCCAGCTCACCAAGTGGTTCCGTCTACGAGCAGTACTTC.